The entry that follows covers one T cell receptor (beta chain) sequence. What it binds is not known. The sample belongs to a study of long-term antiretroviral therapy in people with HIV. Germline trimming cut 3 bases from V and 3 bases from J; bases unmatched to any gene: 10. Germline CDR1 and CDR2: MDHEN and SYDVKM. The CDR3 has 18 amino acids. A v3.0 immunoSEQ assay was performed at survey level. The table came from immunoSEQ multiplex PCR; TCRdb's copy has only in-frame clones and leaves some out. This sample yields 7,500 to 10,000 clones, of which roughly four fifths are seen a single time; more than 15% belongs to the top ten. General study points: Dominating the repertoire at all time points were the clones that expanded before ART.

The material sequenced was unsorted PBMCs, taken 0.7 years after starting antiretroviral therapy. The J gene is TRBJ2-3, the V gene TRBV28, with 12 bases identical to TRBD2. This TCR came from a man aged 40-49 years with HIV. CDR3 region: CASSFRLAGDLRTDTQYF. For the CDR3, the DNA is TGTGCCAGCAGTTTCCGACTAGCGGGAGATTTGAGGACAGATACGCAGTATTTT.